Sequencing of this T cell receptor beta chain was carried out in a study of OX40 agonist ivuxolimab in advanced cancers. Study-level information: Enrollees could have had prior anti-PD-1, anti-PD-L1 or anti-CTLA-4 therapy, which around 40% had received. Notes on the study in general: With doses of 0.1 to 3.0 mg/kg, CD4+ and CD8+ blood T cells had undergone clonal expansion by week 6. Antigen specificity remained undetermined for the expanded peripheral T cells.

Of note for this clone: The antigen remains undetermined.

Sampled blood was obtained at baseline, cycle 4 day 1, and cycle 7 day 1. Germline V gene data show CDR1 as SGHAT and CDR2 as FQDESV (reference sequence). This CDR3 has 9 residues. With 8 bases removed from V and 5 bases from J, the gap between germline ends came to 4 bases. TCRdb's table, derived via immunoSEQ multiplex PCR, lists solely in-frame clones and lacks some. The table has tens of thousands of clones, approximately 85% seen once; the top ten hold less than 0.55%. The sequence came from an adult with an advanced solid tumor such as melanoma, head and neck, liver or kidney cancer. The sample here was CD4+ or CD8+ T cells sorted from blood, taken in a trial of the OX40 agonist ivuxolimab. The chain has TRBV11-1 and TRBJ2-7; no clear D. CDR3 protein: CASAHEQYF. The CDR3 nucleotides read TGTGCCAGCGCCCACGAGCAGTACTTC. The full variable domain, rest sourced from reference TRBV11-1 and TRBJ2-7, is EAEVAQSPRYKITEKSQAVAFWCDPISGHATLYWYRQILGQGPELLVQFQDESVVDDSQLPKDRFSAERLKGVDSTLKIQPAELGDSAMYLCASAHEQYFGPGTRLTVT.